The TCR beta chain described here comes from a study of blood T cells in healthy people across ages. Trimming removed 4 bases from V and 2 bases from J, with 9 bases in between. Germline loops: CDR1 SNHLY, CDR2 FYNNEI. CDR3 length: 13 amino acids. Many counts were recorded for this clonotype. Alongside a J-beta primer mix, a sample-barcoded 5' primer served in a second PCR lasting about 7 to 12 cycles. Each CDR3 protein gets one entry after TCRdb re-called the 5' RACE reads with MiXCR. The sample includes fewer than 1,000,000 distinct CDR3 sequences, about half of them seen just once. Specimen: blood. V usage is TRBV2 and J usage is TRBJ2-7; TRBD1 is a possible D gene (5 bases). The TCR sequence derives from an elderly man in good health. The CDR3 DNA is TGTGCCAGCAGTGGTACAGGAGCCTACGAGCAGTACTTC. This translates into CASSGTGAYEQYF.